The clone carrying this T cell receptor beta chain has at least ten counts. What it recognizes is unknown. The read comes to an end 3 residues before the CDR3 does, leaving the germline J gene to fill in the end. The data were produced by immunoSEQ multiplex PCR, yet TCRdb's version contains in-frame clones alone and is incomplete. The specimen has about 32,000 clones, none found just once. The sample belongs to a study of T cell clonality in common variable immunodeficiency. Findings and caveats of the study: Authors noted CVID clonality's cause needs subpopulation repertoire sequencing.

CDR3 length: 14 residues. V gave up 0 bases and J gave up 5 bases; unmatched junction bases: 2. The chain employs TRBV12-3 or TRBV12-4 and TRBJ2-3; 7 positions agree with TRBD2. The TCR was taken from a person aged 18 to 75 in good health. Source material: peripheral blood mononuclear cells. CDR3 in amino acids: CASSLAGGVDTQYF. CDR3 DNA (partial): TGTGCCAGCAGTTTAGCGGGAGGGGTAGATACG.